There are a few counts of the clone carrying this T cell receptor beta chain. This sample was taken from a study of CDR3 diversity in severe acne. Each CDR3 protein is one row after TCRdb ran MiXCR on the PCR reads. This sample carries over 90,000 distinct CDR3 sequences, 51% of them seen once, and the ten largest clones take approximately 13%. V gave up 4 bases and J gave up 5 bases, with 20 bases separating them. The CDR3 contains 16 residues. Material: blood. This receptor was taken from a male donor with acne. The chain employs TRBV12-3 or TRBV12-4 and TRBJ2-5; D perhaps matches TRBD1 (6 bases). The CDR3, as DNA: TGTGCCAGCAGTTACAGACGCACAAGGGGGTCGGAGACCCAGTACTTC. Translated: CASSYRRTRGSETQYF.